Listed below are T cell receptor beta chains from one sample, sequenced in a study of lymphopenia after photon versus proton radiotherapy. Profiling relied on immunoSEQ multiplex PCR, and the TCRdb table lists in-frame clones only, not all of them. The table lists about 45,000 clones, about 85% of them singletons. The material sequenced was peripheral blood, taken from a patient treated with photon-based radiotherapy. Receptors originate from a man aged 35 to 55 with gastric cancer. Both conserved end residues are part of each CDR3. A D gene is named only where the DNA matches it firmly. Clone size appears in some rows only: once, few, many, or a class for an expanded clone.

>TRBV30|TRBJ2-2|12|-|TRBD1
CAWGTGVGELFF
TGTGCCTGGGGGACAGGGGTCGGGGAGCTGTTTTTT
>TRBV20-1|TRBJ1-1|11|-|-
CSAGGGTEAFF
TGCAGTGCGGGAGGAGGGACTGAAGCTTTCTTT
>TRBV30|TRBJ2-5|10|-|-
CAWREETQYF
TGTGCCTGGAGGGAAGAGACCCAGTACTTC
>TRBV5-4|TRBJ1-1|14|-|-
CASSLSVGNTEAFF
TGTGCCAGCAGCCTCTCCGTGGGGAACACTGAAGCTTTCTTT
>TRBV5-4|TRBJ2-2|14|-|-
CASSLGGDAGELFF
TGTGCCAGCAGCCTCGGCGGGGACGCCGGGGAGCTGTTTTTT
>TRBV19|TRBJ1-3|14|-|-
CASSIRPAGNTIYF
TGTGCCAGTAGTATTCGGCCAGCTGGAAACACCATATATTTT
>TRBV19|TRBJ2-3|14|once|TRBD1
CASSGGSSTDTQYF
TGTGCCAGCTCAGGGGGTTCTAGCACAGATACGCAGTATTTT
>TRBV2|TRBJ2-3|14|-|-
CASKRGLSTDTQYF
TGTGCCAGCAAGAGGGGCCTTAGCACAGATACGCAGTATTTT
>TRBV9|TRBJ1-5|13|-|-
CASSEEFNQPQHF
TGTGCCAGCAGCGAGGAGTTCAATCAGCCCCAGCATTTT
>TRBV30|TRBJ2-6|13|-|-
CAWGTTGANVLTF
TGTGCCTGGGGGACAACCGGGGCCAACGTCCTGACTTTC
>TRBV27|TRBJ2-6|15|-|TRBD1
CASSSDRAGANVLTF
TGTGCCAGCAGTTCGGACAGGGCTGGGGCCAACGTCCTGACTTTC
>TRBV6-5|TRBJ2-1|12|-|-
CASSPRHNEQFF
TGTGCCAGCAGCCCTCGGCACAATGAGCAGTTCTTC
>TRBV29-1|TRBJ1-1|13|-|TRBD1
CSVGPGGNTEAFF
TGCAGCGTTGGTCCAGGGGGGAACACTGAAGCTTTCTTT
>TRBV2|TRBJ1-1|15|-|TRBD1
CASSRKQGRNTEAFF
TGTGCCAGCAGTAGAAAACAGGGGCGAAACACTGAAGCTTTCTTT
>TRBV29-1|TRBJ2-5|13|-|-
CSVGQVSRETQYF
TGCAGCGTTGGACAGGTCTCCAGAGAGACCCAGTACTTC
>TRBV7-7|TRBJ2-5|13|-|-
CASSFFGSETQYF
TGTGCCAGCAGCTTTTTCGGATCCGAGACCCAGTACTTC
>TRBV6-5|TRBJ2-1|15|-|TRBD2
CASSRRERSYNEQFF
TGTGCCAGCAGTCGGCGGGAGCGCTCCTACAATGAGCAGTTCTTC
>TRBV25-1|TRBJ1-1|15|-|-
CASSTRQDRNTEAFF
TGTGCCAGCAGTACCAGGCAAGACAGGAACACTGAAGCTTTCTTT
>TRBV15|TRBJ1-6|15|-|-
CATSREERGSSPLHF
TGTGCCACCAGCAGAGAGGAAAGAGGAAGCTCACCCCTCCACTTT
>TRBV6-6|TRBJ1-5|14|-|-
CASSYAGENQPQHF
TGTGCCAGCAGTTACGCCGGGGAGAATCAGCCCCAGCATTTT
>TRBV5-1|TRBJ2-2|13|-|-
CASSLGNTGELFF
TGCGCCAGCAGCTTGGGGAACACCGGGGAGCTGTTTTTT
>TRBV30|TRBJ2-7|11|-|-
CAWSPYYEQYF
TGTGCCTGGAGTCCTTACTACGAGCAGTACTTC
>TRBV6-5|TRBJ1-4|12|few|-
CASREPGRKLFF
TGTGCCAGCAGGGAGCCGGGGCGAAAACTGTTTTTT
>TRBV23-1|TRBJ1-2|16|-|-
CASSQSDDPFNYGYTF
TGCGCCAGCAGTCAATCGGACGACCCCTTTAACTATGGCTACACCTTC
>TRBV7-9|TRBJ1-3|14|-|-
CASSRRGSGNTIYF
TGTGCCAGCAGCCGTCGTGGCTCTGGAAACACCATATATTTT
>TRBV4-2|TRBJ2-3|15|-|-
CASSQDSGTPNTQYF
TGTGCCAGCAGCCAAGACTCCGGGACCCCGAATACGCAGTATTTT
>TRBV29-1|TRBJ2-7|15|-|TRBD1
CSVGARGGVGYEQYF
TGCAGCGTTGGGGCTCGAGGGGGCGTAGGGTACGAGCAGTACTTC
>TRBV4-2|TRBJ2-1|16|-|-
CASSQDKTGGSNEQFF
TGTGCCAGCAGCCAAGATAAGACGGGGGGCTCCAATGAGCAGTTCTTC
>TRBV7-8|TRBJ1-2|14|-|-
CASSLGRQADGYTF
TGTGCCAGCAGCTTAGGACGACAGGCTGATGGCTACACCTTC
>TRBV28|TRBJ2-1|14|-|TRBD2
CASSLIPRGNEQFF
TGTGCCAGCAGTTTAATTCCGCGGGGGAATGAGCAGTTCTTC
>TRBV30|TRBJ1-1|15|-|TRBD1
CAWSSPGTVNTEAFF
TGTGCCTGGAGTTCCCCCGGGACAGTGAACACTGAAGCTTTCTTT
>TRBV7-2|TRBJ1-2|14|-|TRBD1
CASSLGGQYYGYTF
TGTGCCAGCAGCCTAGGGGGACAGTACTATGGCTACACCTTC